The source of this T cell receptor (beta chain) is a study of a mutant IDH1 vaccine in newly diagnosed glioma. Looking at the study overall: Former treatment meant radiotherapy, temozolomide, or both; the majority had gotten both.

The repertoire was sequenced with immunoSEQ multiplex PCR; TCRdb's copy has only in-frame clones and lacks some. Altogether almost 85,000 clones are present, 85% being singletons, with the ten largest covering roughly 2%. The count of this clone is one. The antigen remains undetermined. The time point: week 23, last vaccination. All doses held 300 ug of mutant IDH1 20-mer peptide, with topical imiquimod. CDR3 length: 17 residues. Trimming took 3 bases from V and 0 from J, leaving 16 bases between them. The germline CDR1 and CDR2 sequences are SGHRS and YFSETQ. The specimen comprised PBMCs, sampled from a glioma patient whose treatment included an IDH1 peptide vaccine. The clonotype originates from a man aged 25 to 40 with glioma. Some clones in this sample may be carry-over from other donors' samples. The chain uses TRBV5-1 and TRBJ2-1; D unclear. CDR3 sequence reads: CASSYQILLSSYNEQFF. The DNA for the CDR3 is TGCGCCAGCAGCTACCAGATACTATTAAGCTCCTACAATGAGCAGTTCTTC.